These 31 T cell receptor beta chains share one sample of origin, sequenced in a study of blood T cell repertoires in COVID-19 (dated by TCRdb to the early 2020s). Receptor amplification or capture employed the immunoSEQ multiplex PCR assay. In its TCRdb copy, this immuneACCESS table keeps in-frame sequences only and misses some clones. Where compared with another copy, unresolved V genes explain less than half of these, and the others have no known cause. Recorded for this sample are about 480,000 clones; less than 90% of them occurred a single time. Roughly 8.5% of the sample lies in the top ten. The sample comprised PBMCs or T cells enriched from blood (not recorded which). All receptors derive from a woman in her fifties or sixties who had recovered from COVID-19.

This sequence joins TRBV5-6 and TRBJ2-3; TRBD1 matches at 10 bases. The CDR3 totals 15 residues. Germline-derived CDR1 and CDR2 are SGHDT and YYEEEE. V gave up 4 bases and J gave up 6 bases; unmatched junction bases: 8. CDR3 bases: TGTGCCAGCAGCACCTGGGGACAGGGGTACGATACGCAGTATTTT. Amino acids: CASSTWGQGYDTQYF. The entire variable domain, with the rest obtained from reference TRBV5-6 and TRBJ2-3, is as follows: DAGVTQSPTHLIKTRGQQVTLRCSPKSGHDTVSWYQQALGQGPQFIFQYYEEEERQRGNFPDRFSGHQFPNYSSELNVNALLLGDSALYLCASSTWGQGYDTQYFGPGTRLTVL.

The chain has TRBV5-5 and TRBJ1-1; D gene unclear. The V gene lost 4 bases and the J gene lost 4 bases, with 11 bases spanning the gap. The CDR3 is made up of 13 amino acids. The germline CDR1 and CDR2 sequences are SGHKS and YYEKEE (reference sequence). In nucleotides, the CDR3 is TGTGCCAGCAGCCCAGGCCTCGTCACTGAAGCTTTCTTT. Translating gives CASSPGLVTEAFF.

The gene calls are TRBV27 and TRBJ1-6, with D maybe TRBD1 (6 bases). In germline, CDR1 is MNHEY, CDR2 SMNVEV (reference sequence). Trimming removed 5 bases from V and 7 bases from J, with 12 bases in between. This CDR3 comprises 14 residues. CDR3 loop: CASSTGFQNSPLHF. DNA for the CDR3: TGTGCCAGCAGTACAGGGTTTCAAAATTCACCCCTCCACTTT.

The chain has TRBV4-1 and TRBJ2-7; a possible D gene is TRBD2 (6 bases). In germline, CDR1 is MGHRA, CDR2 YSYEKL. This CDR3 has 16 residues. V dropped 4 bases and J dropped 3 bases, with 19 bases sitting between them. The CDR3 DNA reads TGCGCCAGCAGCCTCGAGAAGAGGGGACTTGGCTACGAGCAGTACTTC. This gives the protein CASSLEKRGLGYEQYF.

This chain links TRBV11-2 with TRBJ2-5, with D possibly TRBD1 on 5 matching bases. Germline CDR1 reads SGHAT; CDR2 reads FQNNGV. V was clipped by 2 bases and J by 2 bases, with 21 bases between them. The CDR3 is 18 residues long. CDR3 coding DNA: TGTGCCAGCAGCTTAAGGCCTAGGGCAGGGCGATCACAAGAGACCCAGTACTTC. It codes for CASSLRPRAGRSQETQYF.

CDR3 coding DNA: TGTGCCTGGAGTCTGGGCGCGAACTATGGCTACACCTTC. It specifies CAWSLGANYGYTF. The chain is built from TRBV30 and TRBJ1-2; D gene uncertain. V was clipped by 2 bases and J by 2 bases, with 9 bases between them. The CDR3 sequence is 13 residues long. Germline CDR1 and CDR2: GTSNPN and SVGIG (reference sequence).

V is TRBV21-1 and J is TRBJ1-6; TRBD1, the table's D call, was not compared with the DNA. TRBV21-1 is tagged as a pseudogene. CDR3 length: 19 amino acids. CDR3 in amino acids: CASSLYRDRDLSYNSPLHF. The CDR3 DNA reads as TGTGCCAGCAGTCTTTACCGGGACAGGGACCTCTCCTATAATTCACCCCTCCACTTT.

V gene TRBV5-1 combines with J gene TRBJ2-7; maybe TRBD2 (6 bases). The germline V gene has CDR1 SGHRS and CDR2 YFSETQ. The CDR3 is made up of 14 amino acids. Trimming left V 4 bases short and J 2 bases short, with 13 bases between. The CDR3 loop reads CASSPLSGAYEQYF. CDR3 in DNA: TGCGCCAGCAGCCCCCTTTCGGGGGCCTACGAGCAGTACTTC.

In DNA form, the CDR3 reads TGTGCCAGCAGCAAAGGCAGTATTGTGGAGGGACTCTCGGGACCTGGGACCCAGTACTTC. Translating it yields CASSKGSIVEGLSGPGTQYF. This chain uses TRBV21-1 with TRBJ2-5; TRBD2, the table's D call, lacks a check against the DNA. TRBV21-1 is described as a pseudogene. The CDR3 runs 20 residues.

This chain joins TRBV2 and TRBJ1-3; 7 bases line up with TRBD1. This CDR3 spans 14 amino acids. V shed 10 bases and J 11 bases; nucleotides not matched to a gene: 17. Germline loops: CDR1 SNHLY, CDR2 FYNNEI. CDR3 in DNA: TGTGCCACCTCGGGGACAGTCCCCATGGGCCCCATATATTTT. Translation: CATSGTVPMGPIYF.

J is TRBJ1-1 and V is TRBV5-1; D is ambiguous. Looked up from germline, CDR1 is SGHRS and CDR2 is YFSETQ. V lost 4 bases to trimming and J lost 1 base, with 11 bases between them. The CDR3 loop spans 14 amino acids. CDR3 DNA: TGCGCCAGCAGCCAACTAGGCTGGAACACTGAAGCTTTCTTT. It yields the protein CASSQLGWNTEAFF.

The rearrangement joins TRBV18 to TRBJ1-2; D call uncertain. Trimming removed 2 bases at V and 2 bases at J, with 6 bases between. The CDR3 is 13 residues long. Looked up from germline, CDR1 is KGHSH and CDR2 is LQKENI. The DNA for the CDR3 is TGTGCCAGCTCACCAAAGGAGAACTATGGCTACACCTTC. It specifies CASSPKENYGYTF. Full variable domain (rest looked up from reference TRBV18 and TRBJ1-2): NAGVMQNPRHLVRRRGQEARLRCSPMKGHSHVYWYRQLPEEGLKFMVYLQKENIIDESGMPKERFSAEFPKEGPSILRIQQVVRGDSAAYFCASSPKENYGYTFGSGTRLTVV.

This chain's CDR3 is CASSLSSGVAHEQYV. DNA of the CDR3: TGTGCCAGCAGCTTATCGAGCGGAGTAGCCCACGAGCAGTACGTC. The chain is built from TRBV7-2 and TRBJ2-7, with D possibly matching TRBD2 (5 bases). This CDR3 region has 15 residues. Trimming cost V 2 bases and J 5 bases, with 16 bases left between them. Germline CDR1 SGHTA, CDR2 FQGNSA.

The rearrangement joins TRBV5-6 to TRBJ2-2, with D uncertain. Germline V gives CDR1 SGHDT, CDR2 YYEEEE. The CDR3 spans 16 residues. Trimming took 0 bases from V and 4 from J, leaving 13 bases between them. CDR3 sequence: CASSLGSIARTGELFF. CDR3 DNA sequence: TGTGCCAGCAGCTTGGGCAGCATAGCCCGCACCGGGGAGCTGTTTTTT.

The rearrangement uses TRBV19 and TRBJ1-2; D gene ambiguous. The CDR3 consists of 12 residues. V was pared by 5 bases and J by 5 bases, with 9 bases between. Germline values: CDR1 LNHDA, CDR2 SQIVND (reference sequence). The CDR3 is CASSSQMYGYTF. The DNA of the CDR3 is TGTGCCAGTAGTTCACAGATGTATGGCTACACCTTC.

The rearrangement joins TRBV10-3 to TRBJ2-3; D may be TRBD2 (6 bases). Looked up from germline, CDR1 is ENHRY and CDR2 is SYGVKD. This CDR3 is 12 amino acids long. Trimming took 8 bases from V and 6 from J, leaving 12 bases between them. This CDR3 reads CAIGGASDTQYF. CDR3 DNA: TGTGCCATCGGAGGGGCCTCTGATACGCAGTATTTT.

This sequence joins TRBV11-2 and TRBJ2-3; 7 bases are shared with TRBD1. Germline CDR1 is SGHAT and CDR2 is FQNNGV. Trimming cost V 5 bases and J 1 base; bases outside gene matches: 12. This CDR3 spans 17 amino acids. The DNA of the CDR3 is TGTGCCAGCAGCCCCAGGGTGACCGGGACAGGCACAGATACGCAGTATTTT. It translates to CASSPRVTGTGTDTQYF.

The chain employs TRBV19 and TRBJ2-2; no clear D. The V gene lost 6 bases and the J gene lost 5 bases, with 10 bases spanning the gap. CDR3 length: 13 residues. Germline CDR1 and CDR2: LNHDA and SQIVND (reference sequence). Here the CDR3 reads CASSPSRTGELFF. The CDR3 nucleotides read TGTGCCAGTAGCCCATCTAGGACCGGGGAGCTGTTTTTT.

This chain connects TRBV24-1 to TRBJ1-5; tentative D call: TRBD1 (5 bases). V lost 10 bases to trimming and J lost 0 bases, with 9 bases between them. Germline assignment: CDR1 KGHDR and CDR2 SFDVKD. The CDR3 is 13 amino acids. CDR3 nucleotides: TGTGCCACTGGGGGGAATAGCAATCAGCCCCAGCATTTT. The encoded protein is CATGGNSNQPQHF.

The chain uses TRBV6-1 and TRBJ1-5, with D tentatively TRBD1 (5 bases). Per germline, CDR1 MNHNS and CDR2 SASEGT. Trimming took 3 bases from V and 2 from J, leaving 8 bases between them. CDR3 length: 14 amino acids. CDR3 DNA sequence: TGTGCCAGCAGTGACAGGGAGGGCAATCAGCCCCAGCATTTT. It yields the protein CASSDREGNQPQHF.

In DNA, the CDR3 is TGCGCCAGCGGGCGAGCGGGGCTTAGCACAGATACGCAGTATTTT. Translating it yields CASGRAGLSTDTQYF. The V and J genes are TRBV5-1 and TRBJ2-3, with 7 positions matching TRBD2. CDR1 is SGHRS and CDR2 is YFSETQ in the germline V gene. The CDR3 loop spans 15 amino acids. V was clipped by 7 bases and J by 0 bases; unmatched bases: 8.

This clone was found a few times. The genes are TRBV28 and TRBJ1-2; 12 bases align to TRBD1. Trimming took 5 bases from V and 10 from J; bases not matched to a gene: 11. Germline assignment: CDR1 MDHEN and CDR2 SYDVKM. There are 15 residues in the CDR3. This chain's CDR3 is CASSTSGQGAWDYTF. DNA of the CDR3: TGTGCCAGCAGTACCTCGGGACAGGGGGCTTGGGACTACACCTTC.

The chain links TRBV2 to TRBJ1-4, with TRBD1 identical over 9 bases. The CDR3 covers 14 residues. Germline loops: CDR1 SNHLY, CDR2 FYNNEI. The V and J ends lost 3 bases and 7 bases, in that order; junction bases with no gene match: 3. The CDR3 coding sequence is TGTGCCAGCAGTGAGGCGGGACAGGGTGAAAAACTGTTTTTT. This encodes CASSEAGQGEKLFF.

This clone was counted at least ten times. The chain has TRBV5-1 and TRBJ1-5, with 7 positions matching TRBD1. The CDR3 is 14 amino acids. V lost 4 bases to trimming and J lost 3 bases; unmatched junction nucleotides: 4. Per the germline V gene, CDR1 is SGHRS and CDR2 is YFSETQ. CDR3 region: CASSRDSLNQPQHF. CDR3 bases: TGCGCCAGCAGCCGGGACAGCCTCAATCAGCCCCAGCATTTT.

The chain uses TRBV20-1 and TRBJ2-3; D is possibly TRBD1 (5 bases). With 3 bases removed from V and 1 base from J, the gap between germline ends came to 11 bases. Germline loops: CDR1 DFQATT, CDR2 SNEGSKA (reference sequence). The CDR3 totals 14 residues. In DNA form, the CDR3 reads TGCAGTGCTAGTAGGACAACCGGCACAGATACGCAGTATTTT. It is translated as CSASRTTGTDTQYF.

J is TRBJ2-2 and V is TRBV9, with a weak D call TRBD1 (5 bases). The CDR3 consists of 16 residues. Deletions cut 3 bases from V and 0 bases from J, with 12 bases between. Germline lookup yields CDR1 SGDLS and CDR2 YYNGEE. CDR3 protein: CASSATVSPNTGELFF. In nucleotides, the CDR3 is TGTGCCAGCAGCGCGACAGTATCTCCGAACACCGGGGAGCTGTTTTTT.

This chain uses TRBV7-2 with TRBJ2-1, with 9 bases aligning to TRBD2. V trimming: 6 bases; J trimming: 4 bases; junction bases outside the gene matches: 7. This CDR3 spans 15 amino acids. CDR1 and CDR2 (germline): SGHTA, FQGNSA. DNA of the CDR3: TGTGCCAGCAGGGCGGGGGGGATCCTTTACAATGAGCAGTTCTTC. It is translated as CASRAGGILYNEQFF. Based on the CDR3 plus reference TRBV7-2 and TRBJ2-1, the full variable domain is GAGVSQSPSNKVTEKGKDVELRCDPISGHTALYWYRQSLGQGLEFLIYFQGNSAPDKSGLPSDRFSAERTGGSVSTLTIQRTQQEDSAVYLCASRAGGILYNEQFFGPGTRLTVL.

This clone was picked up a small number of times. V gene TRBV19 combines with J gene TRBJ1-5; D not resolved. The germline V gene has CDR1 LNHDA and CDR2 SQIVND (reference sequence). The CDR3 has 13 residues. V lost 7 bases and J lost 7, with 14 bases in between. The CDR3 nucleotides are TGTGCCAGTACCAACACTAACAACCAGCCCCAGCATTTT. It encodes CASTNTNNQPQHF.

This chain joins TRBV2 and TRBJ2-5; possibly TRBD1 for D (6 bases). With 4 bases removed from V and 5 bases from J, the gap between germline ends came to 11 bases. The CDR3 has 13 amino acids. Germline CDR1 SNHLY, CDR2 FYNNEI. In DNA form, the CDR3 reads TGTGCCAGCAGTGTGGGACAACAGGAGACCCAGTACTTC. Translation: CASSVGQQETQYF.

This chain links TRBV11-2 with TRBJ1-2, with D unclear. The length of the CDR3 is 13 residues. CDR1 is SGHAT, CDR2 FQNNGV, per germline. The V and J ends lost 3 bases and 5 bases respectively, with 10 bases between them. CDR3: CASSLERRYGYTF. The CDR3 nucleotides are TGTGCCAGCAGCTTGGAACGGAGATATGGCTACACCTTC.

Note on this clone: In the same sample, other DNA sequences code for this CDR3. The rearrangement joins TRBV3-1 (or the pseudogene TRBV3-2) to TRBJ1-5; 10 nucleotides align to TRBD1. CDR3 length: 14 residues. The germline gives CDR1 LGHDT, CDR2 YNNKEL (reference sequence). After removal of 4 bases from V and 4 bases from J, the junction contained 1 base not matched to a gene. CDR3 bases: TGTGCCAGCAGCCGGGGACAGGGGAATCAGCCCCAGCATTTT. Its protein is CASSRGQGNQPQHF.